This T cell receptor beta chain was found in a study of blood T cell repertoires in COVID-19. About the research overall: Samples of COVID-19 (acute and convalescent) were obtained from the United States, Italy and Spain. The cDNA or gDNA used as material had been derived from T cells, B-cell-depleted T cells, or PBMCs.

This CDR3 spans 15 amino acids. The germline V gene encodes CDR1 SQVTM and CDR2 ANQGSEA. The V end was cut by 4 bases, the J end by 0 bases, with 13 bases between. Participants came from about 23 US areas, aged about 18 to 100 years. Authors' methods: Researchers report that nucleated cell counts were estimated from reference gene primer amplification. Measured with immunoSEQ multiplex PCR; TCRdb has only the in-frame clones, and not every one. The V and J calls and clone size were taken over from that table, and D and trimming were inferred from the DNA. The data hold about 180,000 clones, with roughly 80% observed a single time.

Sequences were obtained from PBMCs or T cells enriched from blood (not recorded which). This chain links TRBV29-1 with TRBJ1-3; tentatively, D is TRBD1 (5 bases). The receptor was isolated from a woman aged 40-49 years with acute COVID-19. The chain's CDR3 is CSVAGMGGSGNTIYF. As DNA, the CDR3 is TGCAGCGTTGCAGGTATGGGGGGCTCTGGAAACACCATATATTTT.